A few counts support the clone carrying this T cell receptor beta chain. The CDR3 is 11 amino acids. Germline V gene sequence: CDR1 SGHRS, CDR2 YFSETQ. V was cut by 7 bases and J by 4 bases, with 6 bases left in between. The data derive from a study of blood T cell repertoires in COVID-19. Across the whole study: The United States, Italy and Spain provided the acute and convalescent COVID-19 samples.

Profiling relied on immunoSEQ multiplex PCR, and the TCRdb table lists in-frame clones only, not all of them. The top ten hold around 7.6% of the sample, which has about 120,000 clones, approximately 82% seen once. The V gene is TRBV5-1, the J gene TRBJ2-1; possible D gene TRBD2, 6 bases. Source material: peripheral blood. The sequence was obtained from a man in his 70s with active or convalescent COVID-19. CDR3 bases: TGCGCCAGCGGACTATACAATGAGCAGTTCTTC. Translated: CASGLYNEQFF.